Below, 4 T cell receptor beta chains from the same sample are listed, as sequenced in a study of beta chain features in type 1 diabetes. These receptors have no identified antigens. Isolated RNA was reverse transcribed in full, so expressed TCRB transcripts were sequenced. Assay used: immunoSEQ multiplex PCR; TCRdb lists only in-frame clones, some missing. In the table there are 160,000 or so clones, roughly 9% of which are singletons. Points from the study as a whole: Shorter TCRB CDR3s, moderately but significantly so, marked every one of the four CD4+ subsets in Type 1 diabetes patients.

The specimen was central memory CD4+ T cells from blood. All receptors derive from a woman aged 25 to 39 with type 1 diabetes.

This clone was seen more than once but under ten times. CDR3 DNA sequence: TGTGCCAGTAGTCCGGGACAGGGAGGAAACATTCAGTACTTC. This codes for CASSPGQGGNIQYF. The V call is TRBV19, the J call TRBJ2-4; 9 nucleotides align to TRBD1. V lost 5 bases to trimming and J lost 6 bases; unmatched junction nucleotides: 5. The germline V gene has CDR1 LNHDA and CDR2 SQIVND (reference sequence). The CDR3 has 14 residues.

The DNA of the CDR3 is TGTGCCAGCAGTACACTCACAGGGGTGAACCGCTATGGCTACACCTTC. It is translated as CASSTLTGVNRYGYTF. The V call is TRBV28, the J call TRBJ1-2; 7 bases fit TRBD1. Germline V CDR1 and CDR2: MDHEN, SYDVKM. The CDR3 has 16 residues. Trimming cost V 5 bases and J 4 bases; bases outside gene matches: 13.

The rearrangement uses TRBV30 and TRBJ2-2; 8 positions agree with TRBD2. This CDR3 has 15 residues. V lost 5 bases, J lost 6 bases, and 11 bases stayed unmatched. Germline CDR1 and CDR2: GTSNPN and SVGIG (reference sequence). The CDR3 protein is CAWPSVWTSPGELFF. The CDR3 bases are TGTGCCTGGCCGAGTGTGTGGACTAGCCCCGGGGAGCTGTTTTTT. The full variable domain, with the rest looked up from reference TRBV30 and TRBJ2-2, is SQTIHQWPATLVQPVGSPLSLECTVEGTSNPNLYWYRQAAGRGLQLLFYSVGIGQISSEVPQNLSASRPQDRQFILSSKKLLLSDSGFYLCAWPSVWTSPGELFFGEGSRLTVL.

The chain's CDR3 is CASSPGTGEAEQFF. The CDR3 region has the DNA TGTGCCAGCTCACCCGGGACAGGGGAGGCTGAGCAGTTCTTC. This chain uses TRBV18 with TRBJ2-1; 10 positions match TRBD1. The CDR3 consists of 14 residues. The germline CDR1 and CDR2 sequences are KGHSH and LQKENI. V lost 3 bases to trimming and J lost 9 bases; unmatched junction nucleotides: 5.